Listed below are T cell receptor beta chains from one sample, sequenced in a study of Ad26.COV2.S vaccination and SARS-CoV-2 variants. Here immunoSEQ multiplex PCR was the method, and the copy in TCRdb shows in-frame clones only, minus some. The data contain about 320,000 clones, around 85% of them seen just once; the ten biggest clones take up 2% to 2.5%. Sequenced material: peripheral blood, taken in a trial of Ad26.COV2.S vaccine versus placebo. These receptors were obtained from a person aged 18-65 years who received the Ad26.COV2.S COVID-19 vaccine or a placebo. The CDR3 runs from the conserved cysteine through the conserved F or W. D genes are given only for firm matches. Expanded clones get a size class; other rows say once, few or many, or leave the size out.

d_call	v_call	clone_size	j_call	cdr3_nt	cdr3_aa
.	TRBV19	.	TRBJ2-6	TGTGCCAGTAGGACCCAAAGGTCTGGGGCCAACGTCCTGACTTTC	CASRTQRSGANVLTF
.	TRBV3-1/TRBV3-2	.	TRBJ2-3	TGTGCCAGCAGCCAAGTCCCGGGACAAGGGAATACAGATACGCAGTATTTT	CASSQVPGQGNTDTQYF
.	TRBV7-9	.	TRBJ2-3	TGTGCCAGCAGCTTAGGAGAGGGGACAGATACGCAGTATTTT	CASSLGEGTDTQYF
.	TRBV5-1	.	TRBJ2-1	TGCGCCAGCAGCTTGGATCCGGGGGCAGGAGGTGAGCAGTTCTTC	CASSLDPGAGGEQFF
TRBD1	TRBV5-1	.	TRBJ2-1	TGCGCCAGCATACCCGGACAGGGGTACTACAATGAGCAGTTCTTC	CASIPGQGYYNEQFF
.	TRBV10-1	.	TRBJ2-1	TGCGCCAGCAGTGAGGCAGGCCCGTACAATGAGCAGTTCTTC	CASSEAGPYNEQFF
.	TRBV5-1	.	TRBJ2-2	TGCGCCAGCAGCTTGGGTGAAATTGGGACGCTGTTTTTT	CASSLGEIGTLFF
.	TRBV20-1	.	TRBJ2-7	TGCAGTGCTAGTGATTTCAGACCGGGAGCCTCCTACGAGCAGTACTTC	CSASDFRPGASYEQYF
.	TRBV2	few	TRBJ1-1	TGTGCCAGCAGTTTGGGACAGAACACTGAAGCTTTCTTT	CASSLGQNTEAFF
.	TRBV5-1	few	TRBJ2-7	TGCGCCAGCAGCTTGGACCCGGGGAGTCTCAAGTACTTC	CASSLDPGSLKYF
.	TRBV28	.	TRBJ1-1	TGTGCCAGCAAGGCCGATAACACTGAAGCTTTCTTT	CASKADNTEAFF
.	TRBV20-1	once	TRBJ1-2	TGCAGTGCTAGTCTGACTAACTATGGCTACACCTTC	CSASLTNYGYTF
.	TRBV7-2	.	TRBJ2-7	TGTGCCAGCAGCTTAAAGTATAACTGGGACTACGAGCAGTACTTC	CASSLKYNWDYEQYF
.	TRBV2	few	TRBJ2-2	TGTGCCAGCAGTGTAGACACCAGCACCGGGGAGCTGTTTTTT	CASSVDTSTGELFF
TRBD1	TRBV23-1	.	TRBJ1-5	TGCGCCAGCTGTCCCCGGGACAGGGTCATTCAGCCCCAGCATTTT	CASCPRDRVIQPQHF
.	TRBV11-3	.	TRBJ1-3	TGTGCCAGCAGCTCATACGGACGCTCCTCGGGGGGAAACACCATATATTTT	CASSSYGRSSGGNTIYF
TRBD2	TRBV5-4	.	TRBJ2-3	TGTGCCAGCAGGTTTTTCGGGAGGAGTATAGATACGCAGTATTTT	CASRFFGRSIDTQYF
TRBD1	TRBV27	few	TRBJ1-1	TGTGCCAGCAGTTCGACAGGGATGAACACTGAAGCTTTCTTT	CASSSTGMNTEAFF
.	TRBV28	.	TRBJ1-6	TGTGCCAGCAACCGTTCCCAAAGGAGCTCCTATAATTCACCCCTCCACTTT	CASNRSQRSSYNSPLHF
.	TRBV19	.	TRBJ1-1	TGTGCCAGTACAAGGGGGACATCCAACACTGAAGCTTTCTTT	CASTRGTSNTEAFF
TRBD1	TRBV7-2	.	TRBJ1-2	TGTGCCAGCAGCCCCCGACAGGGGGCGCTCAGTGGCTACACCTTC	CASSPRQGALSGYTF
.	TRBV2	.	TRBJ2-3	TGTGCCAGCAGTGAACGGGGGGCTCGGACAGATACGCAGTATTTT	CASSERGARTDTQYF
.	TRBV7-6	.	TRBJ2-7	TGTGCCAGCAGCCGTTATACAAGTTCCTACGAGCAGTACTTC	CASSRYTSSYEQYF
.	TRBV7-3	.	TRBJ2-1	TGTGCCAGCAGCTTAAAGAGCTCCTACAATGAGCAGTTCTTC	CASSLKSSYNEQFF
.	TRBV5-4	.	TRBJ1-2	TGTGCCAGCAGCTCGGGACGGAATAACTATGGCTACACCTTC	CASSSGRNNYGYTF
.	TRBV28	.	TRBJ1-1	TGTGCCAGCAGTGACCCGAGGGGGTGGAACACTGAAGCTTTCTTT	CASSDPRGWNTEAFF
.	TRBV27	.	TRBJ2-3	TGTGCCAGCAGTTTTTTCCCCCACACAGATACGCAGTATTTT	CASSFFPHTDTQYF
.	TRBV3-1/TRBV3-2	.	TRBJ1-5	TGTGCCAGCAGCCAAGGGACAGACTCCAGGGCCCAGCATTTT	CASSQGTDSRAQHF
TRBD2	TRBV14	few	TRBJ2-1	TGTGCCAGCAGCCAAGAACTTGCGGGGGGGCCCTACAATGAGCAGTTCTTC	CASSQELAGGPYNEQFF
TRBD2	TRBV19	.	TRBJ2-1	TGTGCCAGTAGTTTTAGGACTAGCGGCCTGTACAATGAGCAGTTCTTC	CASSFRTSGLYNEQFF
.	TRBV7-2	.	TRBJ2-7	TGTGCCAGCAGCTTACAGGGACCGCCTTCCTCCTACGAGCAGTACTTC	CASSLQGPPSSYEQYF
.	TRBV7-8	.	TRBJ1-4	TGTGCCAGCAGCTTGTTGTTCAGGGCTAATGAAAAACTGTTTTTT	CASSLLFRANEKLFF
.	TRBV7-6	.	TRBJ1-6	TGTGCCAGCAGCTTAGAAGGGAACTCCTATAATTCACCCCTCCACTTT	CASSLEGNSYNSPLHF
.	TRBV9	.	TRBJ2-7	TGTGCCAGCAGCGTAGGTGGGGCCCGCTCCTACGAGCAGTACTTC	CASSVGGARSYEQYF
TRBD1	TRBV29-1	.	TRBJ1-5	TGCAGCGTCTTAGACAGGGGTCAGCCCCAGCATTTT	CSVLDRGQPQHF
TRBD1	TRBV19	.	TRBJ1-3	TGTGCCAGTAGTCCGGACAGGACCTCTGGAAACACCATATATTTT	CASSPDRTSGNTIYF
.	TRBV7-6	.	TRBJ2-3	TGTGCCAGCAGGGTTTCAGATACGCAGTATTTT	CASRVSDTQYF
TRBD1	TRBV15	.	TRBJ2-7	TGTGCCACCAGCAGTACCAGGGGGTACGAGCAGTACTTC	CATSSTRGYEQYF
.	TRBV7-9	.	TRBJ2-5	TGTGCCAGCGGCCTGAAGGACAGAGTCCAAGAGACCCAGTACTTC	CASGLKDRVQETQYF
TRBD1	TRBV11-2	.	TRBJ2-7	TGTGCCAGCAGCCTCTGGACCGGGACAGGGATCTACGAGCAGTACTTC	CASSLWTGTGIYEQYF
TRBD1	TRBV7-2	.	TRBJ1-1	TGTGCCAGCAGCCTTAGGGTGACGACAGGGCCTACTGAAGCTTTCTTT	CASSLRVTTGPTEAFF
.	TRBV28	.	TRBJ2-2	TGTGCCAGCAGGGGGGGTGGGAACACCGGGGAGCTGTTTTTT	CASRGGGNTGELFF